This T cell receptor (beta chain) was recorded in a study of blood T cells in healthy people across ages. The study, taken as a whole, reports: Diversity figures based on one million T cells were deemed too low.

Trimming pared 6 bases from V and 7 bases from J, leaving 18 bases between. There are 14 residues in the CDR3. Germline V gene lookup returns CDR1 MDHEN and CDR2 SYDVKM. Regarding this clonotype: Its specificity is not known.

Combining a sample-barcoded 5' primer with a J-beta primer mix, a second PCR ran for about 6 to 12 cycles. The template-switch adaptor, which had 12 random nucleotides, put a tag on each cDNA molecule. Each CDR3 protein gets one entry after TCRdb re-called the 5' RACE reads with MiXCR. The sample carries about 680,000 distinct CDR3 sequences, approximately 50% recorded once. Sequencing was carried out using blood. The chain is built from TRBV28 and TRBJ1-2; tentative D call: TRBD1 (6 bases). This TCR derives from an older woman in good health. CDR3 nucleotide sequence: TGTGCCAGCAGGGATGACAGGTTACGGGGTGGCTACACCTTC. Its translation: CASRDDRLRGGYTF.